This T cell receptor beta chain was captured in a study of OX40 agonist ivuxolimab in advanced cancers. Findings and limits, study-wide: By week 6 at 0.1 to 3.0 mg/kg, blood CD4+ and CD8+ T cells had expanded clonally.

The repertoire was sequenced with immunoSEQ multiplex PCR; TCRdb's copy has only in-frame clones and lacks some. The data show approximately 52,000 clones, with approximately 94% seen just once and about 12% held by the top ten. In its sample, this clone was seen a few times. What it binds is not known. There are 14 residues in the CDR3. Trimming removed 3 bases from V and 7 bases from J, with 12 bases in between. Germline CDR1 and CDR2: LNHDA and SQIVND (reference sequence). This chain joins TRBV19 and TRBJ1-4; a weak D match, TRBD1 (6 bases). The sequences come from CD4+ or CD8+ T cells sorted from blood, collected in a trial of the OX40 agonist ivuxolimab. This TCR was sampled from an adult with an advanced solid tumor such as melanoma, head and neck, liver or kidney cancer. In DNA form, the CDR3 reads TGTGCCAGTAGTATGTGGGACAAAGGTGAAAAACTGTTTTTT. Amino acid sequence: CASSMWDKGEKLFF.